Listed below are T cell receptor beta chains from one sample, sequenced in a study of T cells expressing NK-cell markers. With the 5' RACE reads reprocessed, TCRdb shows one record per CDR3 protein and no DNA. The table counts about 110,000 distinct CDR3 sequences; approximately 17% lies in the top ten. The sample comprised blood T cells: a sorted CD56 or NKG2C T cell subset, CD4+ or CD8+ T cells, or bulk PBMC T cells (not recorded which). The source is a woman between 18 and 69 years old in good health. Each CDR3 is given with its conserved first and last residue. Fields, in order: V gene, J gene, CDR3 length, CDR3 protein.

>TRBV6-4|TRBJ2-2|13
CASRGHPTGELFF
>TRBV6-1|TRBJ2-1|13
CASSPLLVNEQFF
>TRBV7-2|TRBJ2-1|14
CASSFSSRAGEQFF
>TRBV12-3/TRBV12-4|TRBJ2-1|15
CASSLELASLREQFF
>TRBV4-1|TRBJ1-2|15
CASSQGGDGNYGYTF
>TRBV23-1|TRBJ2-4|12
CASSQKREIQYF
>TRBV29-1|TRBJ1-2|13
CSVEGGGSYGYTF
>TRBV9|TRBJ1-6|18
CASSDGTGQSSYNSPLHF
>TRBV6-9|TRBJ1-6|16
CASSYRTGGNNSPLHF
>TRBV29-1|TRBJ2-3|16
CSVELAGLTSTDTQYF
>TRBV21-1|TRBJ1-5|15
CASISGQIGNQPQHF
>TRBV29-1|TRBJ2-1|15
CSVGPTSGFLGEQFF
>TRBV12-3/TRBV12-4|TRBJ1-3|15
CATITSRQPGNTIYF
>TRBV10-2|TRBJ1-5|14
CASRKVGPDQPQHF
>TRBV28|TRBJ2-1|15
CASSFRQLTYNEQFF
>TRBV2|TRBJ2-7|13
CASQERGVYEQYF
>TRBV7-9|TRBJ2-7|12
CASSPDPYEQYF
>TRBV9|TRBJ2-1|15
CASSVAASSYNEQFF
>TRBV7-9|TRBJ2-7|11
CASSLANEQYF
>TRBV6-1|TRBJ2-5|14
CASTDWPGGETQYF
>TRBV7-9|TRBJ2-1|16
CASSLDPGRSYNEQFF
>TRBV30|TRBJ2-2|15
CAWSSGTPNTGELFF
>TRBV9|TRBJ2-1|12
CASSGGDKEQFF
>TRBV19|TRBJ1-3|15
CASSIGIYSGNTIYF
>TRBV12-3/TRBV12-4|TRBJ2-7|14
CASSRGGLADEQYF
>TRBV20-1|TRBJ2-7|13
CSARGTGVYEQYF
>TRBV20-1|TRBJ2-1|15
CSAKTLAGDRNEQFF
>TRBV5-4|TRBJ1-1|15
CASSQPGGGRTEAFF
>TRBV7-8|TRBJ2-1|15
CASSPPGTAYNEQFF
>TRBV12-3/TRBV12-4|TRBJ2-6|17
CASRTGTGHSDANVLTF
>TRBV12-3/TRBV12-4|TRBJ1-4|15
CASSTKWTALKELFF
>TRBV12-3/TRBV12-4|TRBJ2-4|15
CASSQTQGAVDIQYF
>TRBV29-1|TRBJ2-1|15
CSVEGEASSYNEQFF